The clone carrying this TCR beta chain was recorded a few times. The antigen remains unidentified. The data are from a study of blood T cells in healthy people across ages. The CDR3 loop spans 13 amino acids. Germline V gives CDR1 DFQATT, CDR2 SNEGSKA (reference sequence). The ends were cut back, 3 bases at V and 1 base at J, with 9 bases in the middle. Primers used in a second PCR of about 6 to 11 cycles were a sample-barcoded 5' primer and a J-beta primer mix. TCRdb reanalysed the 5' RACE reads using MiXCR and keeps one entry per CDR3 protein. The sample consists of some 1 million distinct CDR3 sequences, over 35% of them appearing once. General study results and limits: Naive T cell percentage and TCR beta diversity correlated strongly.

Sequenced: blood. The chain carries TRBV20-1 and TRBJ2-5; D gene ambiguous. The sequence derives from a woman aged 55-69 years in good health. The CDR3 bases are TGCAGTGCTAGTGACCACATCCAAGAGACCCAGTACTTC. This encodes CSASDHIQETQYF.